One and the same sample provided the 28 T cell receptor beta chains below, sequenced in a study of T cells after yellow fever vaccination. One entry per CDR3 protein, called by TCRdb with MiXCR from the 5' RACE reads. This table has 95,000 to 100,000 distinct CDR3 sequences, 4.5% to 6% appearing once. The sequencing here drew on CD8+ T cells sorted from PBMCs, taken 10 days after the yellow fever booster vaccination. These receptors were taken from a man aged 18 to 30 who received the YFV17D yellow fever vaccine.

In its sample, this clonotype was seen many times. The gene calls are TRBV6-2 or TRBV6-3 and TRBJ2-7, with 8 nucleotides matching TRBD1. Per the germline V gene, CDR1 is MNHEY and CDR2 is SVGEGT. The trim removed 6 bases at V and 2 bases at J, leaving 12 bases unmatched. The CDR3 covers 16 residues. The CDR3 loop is CASRPIGQGAPYEQYV. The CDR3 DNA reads TGTGCCAGCAGACCAATCGGACAGGGCGCACCCTACGAGCAGTACGTC.

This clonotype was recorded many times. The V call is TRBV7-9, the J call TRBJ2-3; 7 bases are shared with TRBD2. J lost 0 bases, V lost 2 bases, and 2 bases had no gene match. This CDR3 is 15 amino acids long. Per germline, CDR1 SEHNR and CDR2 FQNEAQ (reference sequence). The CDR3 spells CASSLWDYSTDTQYF. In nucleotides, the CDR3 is TGTGCCAGCAGCTTATGGGACTACAGCACAGATACGCAGTATTTT.

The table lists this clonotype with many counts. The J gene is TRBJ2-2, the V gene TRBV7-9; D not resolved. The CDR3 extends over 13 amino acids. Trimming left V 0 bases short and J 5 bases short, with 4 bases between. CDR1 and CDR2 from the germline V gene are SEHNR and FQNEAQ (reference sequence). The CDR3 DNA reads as TGTGCCAGCAGCTTAGCAGGGACCGGGGAGCTGTTTTTT. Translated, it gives CASSLAGTGELFF.

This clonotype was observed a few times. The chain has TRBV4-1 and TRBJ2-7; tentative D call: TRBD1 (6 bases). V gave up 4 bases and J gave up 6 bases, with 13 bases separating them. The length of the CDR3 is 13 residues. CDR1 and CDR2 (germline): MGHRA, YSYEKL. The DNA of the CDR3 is TGCGCCAGCAGCCTGACACAGGGAACCGAGCAGTACGTC. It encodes CASSLTQGTEQYV.

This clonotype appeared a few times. The CDR3 loop is CASRGLGNQPQHF. DNA for the CDR3: TGTGCCAGCAGAGGACTAGGTAATCAGCCCCAGCATTTT. The V call is TRBV28, the J call TRBJ1-5, with D unclear. Trimming removed 6 bases from V and 4 bases from J, with 10 bases in between. Germline CDR1 MDHEN, CDR2 SYDVKM. CDR3 size: 13 residues.

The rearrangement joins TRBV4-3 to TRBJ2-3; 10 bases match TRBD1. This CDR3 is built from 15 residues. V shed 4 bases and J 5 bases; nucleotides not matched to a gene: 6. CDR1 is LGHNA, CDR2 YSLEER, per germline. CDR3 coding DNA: TGCGCCAGCAGCCCCGGGACAGGGGCTTTAGATACGCAGTATTTT. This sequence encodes CASSPGTGALDTQYF.

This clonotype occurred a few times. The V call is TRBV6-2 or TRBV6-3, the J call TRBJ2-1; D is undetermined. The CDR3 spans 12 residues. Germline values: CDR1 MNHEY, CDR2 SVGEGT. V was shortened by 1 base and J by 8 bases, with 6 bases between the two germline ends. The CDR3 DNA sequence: TGTGCCAGCAGTTACTTCAACCATGAGCAGTTCTTC. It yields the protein CASSYFNHEQFF.

The CDR3 here is CASGTGRGSTEAFF. The CDR3 DNA reads TGTGCCAGCGGGACAGGGCGTGGAAGCACTGAAGCTTTCTTT. This chain joins TRBV27 and TRBJ1-1; 9 nucleotides align to TRBD1. The CDR3 is 14 residues long. Germline loops: CDR1 MNHEY, CDR2 SMNVEV (reference sequence). With V trimmed by 8 bases and J by 4 bases, 8 bases remained unmatched.

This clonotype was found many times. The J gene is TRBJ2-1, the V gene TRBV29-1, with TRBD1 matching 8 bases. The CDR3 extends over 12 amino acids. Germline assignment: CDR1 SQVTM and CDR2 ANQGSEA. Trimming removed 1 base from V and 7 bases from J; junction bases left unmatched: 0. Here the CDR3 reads CSVEGQGNEQFF. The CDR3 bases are TGCAGCGTTGAAGGACAGGGGAATGAGCAGTTCTTC.

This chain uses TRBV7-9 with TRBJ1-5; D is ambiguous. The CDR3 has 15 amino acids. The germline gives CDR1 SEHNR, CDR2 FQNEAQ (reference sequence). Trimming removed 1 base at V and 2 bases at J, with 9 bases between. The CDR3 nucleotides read TGTGCCAGCAGCTTAGGGGGAAAGGGCAATCAGCCCCAGCATTTT. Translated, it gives CASSLGGKGNQPQHF.

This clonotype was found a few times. This CDR3 reads CASQGVPQETQYF. The CDR3 DNA follows: TGTGCCAGTCAGGGGGTACCGCAAGAGACCCAGTACTTC. The chain is built from TRBV7-2 and TRBJ2-5; 7 positions agree with TRBD1. The CDR3 has 13 residues. The germline V gene has CDR1 SGHTA and CDR2 FQGNSA. Germline trimming cut 9 bases from V and 2 bases from J; bases unmatched to any gene: 6.

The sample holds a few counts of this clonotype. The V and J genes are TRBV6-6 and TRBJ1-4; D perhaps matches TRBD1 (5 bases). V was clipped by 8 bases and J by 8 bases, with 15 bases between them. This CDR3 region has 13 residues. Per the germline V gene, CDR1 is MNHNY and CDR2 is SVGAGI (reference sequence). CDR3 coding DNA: TGTGCCAGCCAATGGGGCTTAGGGGAAAAACTGTTTTTT. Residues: CASQWGLGEKLFF.

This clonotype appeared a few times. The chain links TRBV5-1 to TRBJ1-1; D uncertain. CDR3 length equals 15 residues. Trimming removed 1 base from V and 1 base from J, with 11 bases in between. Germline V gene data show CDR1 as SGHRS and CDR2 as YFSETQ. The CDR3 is CASSLPGRSNTEAFF. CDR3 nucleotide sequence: TGCGCCAGCAGCTTGCCGGGCCGCTCGAACACTGAAGCTTTCTTT.

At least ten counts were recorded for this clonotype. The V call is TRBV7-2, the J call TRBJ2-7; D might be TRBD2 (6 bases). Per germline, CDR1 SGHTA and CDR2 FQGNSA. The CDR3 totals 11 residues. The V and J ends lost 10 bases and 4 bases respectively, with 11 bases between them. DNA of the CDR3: TGTGCCACCCGGGCGGGGTACGAGCAGTACTTC. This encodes CATRAGYEQYF.

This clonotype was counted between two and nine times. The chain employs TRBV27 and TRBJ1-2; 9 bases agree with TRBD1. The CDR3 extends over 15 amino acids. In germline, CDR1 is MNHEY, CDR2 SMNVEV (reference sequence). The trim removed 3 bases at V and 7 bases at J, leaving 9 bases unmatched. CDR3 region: CASSFTRTGEFGYTF. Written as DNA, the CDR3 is TGTGCCAGCAGTTTCACAAGGACAGGGGAGTTTGGCTACACCTTC.

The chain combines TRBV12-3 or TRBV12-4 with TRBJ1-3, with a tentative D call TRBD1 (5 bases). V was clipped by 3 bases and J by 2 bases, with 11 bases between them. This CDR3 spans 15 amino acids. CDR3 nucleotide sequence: TGTGCCAGCAGTTTTGTCAGGGTGGCTGGAAACACCATATATTTT. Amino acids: CASSFVRVAGNTIYF.

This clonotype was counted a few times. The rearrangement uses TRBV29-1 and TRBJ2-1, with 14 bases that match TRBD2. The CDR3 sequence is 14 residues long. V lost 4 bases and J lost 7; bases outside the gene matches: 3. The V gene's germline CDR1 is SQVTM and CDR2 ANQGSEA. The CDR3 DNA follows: TGCAGCGTTGCCGGGACTAGCGGGGGAAATGAGCAGTTCTTC. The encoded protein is CSVAGTSGGNEQFF.

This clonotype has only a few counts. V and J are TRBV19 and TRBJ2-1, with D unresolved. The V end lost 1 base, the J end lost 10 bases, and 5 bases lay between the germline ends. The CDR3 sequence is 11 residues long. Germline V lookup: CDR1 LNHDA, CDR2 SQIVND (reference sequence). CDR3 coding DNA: TGTGCCAGTAGTATAGGGCCGGAGCAGTTCTTC. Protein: CASSIGPEQFF.

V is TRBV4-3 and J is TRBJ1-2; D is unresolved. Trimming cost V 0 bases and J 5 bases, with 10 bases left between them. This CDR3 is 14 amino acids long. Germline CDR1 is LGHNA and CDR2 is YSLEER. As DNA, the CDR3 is TGCGCCAGCAGCCAAGAAAGGGTCGAGTATGGCTACACCTTC. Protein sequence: CASSQERVEYGYTF.

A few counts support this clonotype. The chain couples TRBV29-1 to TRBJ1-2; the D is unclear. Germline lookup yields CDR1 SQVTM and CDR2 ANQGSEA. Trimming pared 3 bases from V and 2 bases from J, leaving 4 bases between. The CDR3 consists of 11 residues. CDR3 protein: CSVDGNYGYTF. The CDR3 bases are TGCAGCGTTGATGGCAACTATGGCTACACCTTC.

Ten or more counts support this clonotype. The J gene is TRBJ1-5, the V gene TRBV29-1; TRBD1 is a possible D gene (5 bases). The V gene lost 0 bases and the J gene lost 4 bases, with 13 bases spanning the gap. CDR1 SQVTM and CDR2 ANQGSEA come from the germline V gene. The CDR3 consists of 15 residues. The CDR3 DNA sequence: TGCAGCGTTGAAGACGGGAGGGGAGGGAATCAGCCCCAGCATTTT. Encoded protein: CSVEDGRGGNQPQHF.

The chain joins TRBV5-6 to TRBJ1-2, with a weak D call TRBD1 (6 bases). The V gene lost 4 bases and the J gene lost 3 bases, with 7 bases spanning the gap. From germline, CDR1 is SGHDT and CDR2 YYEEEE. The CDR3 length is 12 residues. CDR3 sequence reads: CASSPGDYGYTF. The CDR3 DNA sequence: TGTGCCAGCAGCCCAGGGGACTATGGCTACACCTTC.

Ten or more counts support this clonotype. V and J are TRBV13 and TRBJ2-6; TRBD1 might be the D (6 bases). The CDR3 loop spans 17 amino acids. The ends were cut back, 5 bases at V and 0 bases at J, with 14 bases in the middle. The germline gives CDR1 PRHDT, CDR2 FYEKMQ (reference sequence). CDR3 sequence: CASSPRWDTSGANVLTF. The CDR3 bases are TGTGCCAGCAGCCCTCGTTGGGACACCTCTGGGGCCAACGTCCTGACTTTC. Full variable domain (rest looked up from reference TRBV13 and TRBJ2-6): AAGVIQSPRHLIKEKRETATLKCYPIPRHDTVYWYQQGPGQDPQFLISFYEKMQSDKGSIPDRFSAQQFSDYHSELNMSSLELGDSALYFCASSPRWDTSGANVLTFGAGSRLTVL.

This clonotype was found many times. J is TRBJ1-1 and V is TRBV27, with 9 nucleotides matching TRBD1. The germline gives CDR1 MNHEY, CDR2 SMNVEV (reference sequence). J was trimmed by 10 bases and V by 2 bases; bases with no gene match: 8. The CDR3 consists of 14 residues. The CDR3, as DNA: TGTGCCAGCAGTTTAAACACAGGGGGCAGGGTAGCTTTCTTT. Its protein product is CASSLNTGGRVAFF.

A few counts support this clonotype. The CDR3 DNA reads TGTGCCAGCAGCGTAGAGGCGACAGGGCCGGGGGAGACCCAGTACTTC. It translates to CASSVEATGPGETQYF. The chain carries TRBV9 and TRBJ2-5, with 7 bases aligning to TRBD1. CDR1 and CDR2 from the germline V gene are SGDLS and YYNGEE. This CDR3 is 16 amino acids long. Germline trimming cut 0 bases from V and 5 bases from J; bases unmatched to any gene: 10. Using reference TRBV9 and TRBJ2-5 for the parts outside the CDR3, the full variable domain is DSGVTQTPKHLITATGQRVTLRCSPRSGDLSVYWYQQSLDQGLQFLIQYYNGEERAKGNILERFSAQQFPDLHSELNLSSLELGDSALYFCASSVEATGPGETQYFGPGTRLLVL.

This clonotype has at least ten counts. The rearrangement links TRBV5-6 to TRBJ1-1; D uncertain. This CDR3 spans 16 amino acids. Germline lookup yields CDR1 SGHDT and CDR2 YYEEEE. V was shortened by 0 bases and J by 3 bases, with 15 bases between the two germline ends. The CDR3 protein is CASSLAPGRWHTEAFF. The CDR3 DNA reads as TGTGCCAGCAGCTTGGCCCCTGGCAGGTGGCACACTGAAGCTTTCTTT.

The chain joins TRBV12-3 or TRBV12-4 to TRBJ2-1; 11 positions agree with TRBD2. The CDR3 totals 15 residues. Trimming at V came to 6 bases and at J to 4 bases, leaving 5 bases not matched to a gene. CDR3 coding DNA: TGTGCCAGCAGCCCGGGACTAGCGGAGTACAATGAGCAGTTCTTC. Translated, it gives CASSPGLAEYNEQFF.

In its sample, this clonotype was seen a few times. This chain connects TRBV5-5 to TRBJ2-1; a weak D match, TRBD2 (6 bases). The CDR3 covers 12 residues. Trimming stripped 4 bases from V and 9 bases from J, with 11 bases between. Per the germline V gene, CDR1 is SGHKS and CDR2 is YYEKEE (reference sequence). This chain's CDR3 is CASSPRDFEQFF. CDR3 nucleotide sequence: TGTGCCAGCAGCCCAAGGGACTTTGAGCAGTTCTTC.